Shown below are 32 T cell receptor beta chains from a single sample sequenced in a study of identical twins. TCRdb called the 5' RACE reads again in MiXCR, with one record for every CDR3 protein. Altogether 450,000 or so distinct CDR3 sequences are present, approximately 15% being singletons, with the ten largest covering about 0.53%. These data were also filed under a second study, of yellow fever vaccine responses in identical twins.

The sample was CD4+ T cells sorted from blood. These receptors all come from a woman in her late teens or twenties in good health.

This clonotype has only one observation. The chain recombines TRBV6-5 with TRBJ2-1; D is undetermined. Per the germline V gene, CDR1 is MNHEY and CDR2 is SVGAGI. The CDR3 length is 11 residues. The V end lost 4 bases, the J end lost 9 bases, and 7 bases lay between the germline ends. The CDR3 sequence is CASSSYPEQFF. Written as DNA, the CDR3 is TGTGCCAGCAGTTCTTATCCTGAGCAGTTCTTC.

This sequence joins TRBV6-2 or TRBV6-3 and TRBJ1-5, with no clear D. Germline V gene lookup returns CDR1 MNHEY and CDR2 SVGEGT. The V end was cut by 1 base, the J end by 7 bases, with 8 bases between. CDR3 length: 13 amino acids. CDR3 residues: CASSYYQGQPQHF. The CDR3 bases are TGTGCCAGCAGTTACTACCAAGGCCAGCCCCAGCATTTT.

This clonotype was observed a handful of times. The chain uses TRBV11-2 and TRBJ2-2; tentative D call: TRBD2 (7 bases). This CDR3 has 15 amino acids. Germline CDR1 SGHAT, CDR2 FQNNGV. Trimming took off 2 bases at V and 5 bases at J, with 12 bases between the two ends. CDR3: CASSLRGAVTGELFF. The CDR3 DNA follows: TGTGCCAGCAGCTTACGGGGGGCGGTTACCGGGGAGCTGTTTTTT.

J is TRBJ2-2 and V is TRBV13; no clear D gene. Per the germline V gene, CDR1 is PRHDT and CDR2 is FYEKMQ (reference sequence). This CDR3 has 15 amino acids. V lost 2 bases and J 5 bases, leaving 12 bases between the germline ends. CDR3 sequence reads: CASSLSPSVTGELFF. The CDR3 DNA is TGTGCCAGCAGCTTAAGCCCGTCGGTTACCGGGGAGCTGTTTTTT.

This clonotype was detected a few times. V usage is TRBV6-2 or TRBV6-3 and J usage is TRBJ2-3; 10 bases align to TRBD2. CDR3 size: 14 residues. The germline V gene has CDR1 MNHEY and CDR2 SVGEGT. Trimming removed 8 bases from V and 6 bases from J; junction bases left unmatched: 8. The CDR3 DNA is TGTGCCAGCGGAGAACTAGCGGGATGGGATACGCAGTATTTT. This codes for CASGELAGWDTQYF.

This clonotype was counted a few times. V is TRBV12-3 or TRBV12-4 and J is TRBJ2-3; 8 bases are a match to TRBD1. V shed 4 bases, J shed 2 bases, and the junction held 5 bases outside the gene matches. The CDR3 totals 15 residues. The CDR3 DNA reads as TGTGCCAGCAGTTCGGGACAGGTTACCACAGATACGCAGTATTTT. This gives the protein CASSSGQVTTDTQYF.

The chain employs TRBV29-1 and TRBJ2-3; either TRBD1 or TRBD2 may supply D (5 bases each). CDR3 size: 15 residues. CDR1 is SQVTM, CDR2 ANQGSEA, per germline. With 7 bases removed from V and 0 bases from J, the gap between germline ends came to 17 bases. The CDR3 nucleotides read TGCAGCGCCCCAGGGTCGAGGGCTAGCACAGATACGCAGTATTTT. The encoded protein is CSAPGSRASTDTQYF.

A few counts support this clonotype. CDR3 residues: CATSSGTGGAGEKLFF. The CDR3 region has the DNA TGTGCCACCTCCTCCGGGACAGGGGGCGCCGGTGAAAAACTGTTTTTT. The chain employs TRBV3-1 and TRBJ1-4; TRBD1 agrees at 12 bases. The ends lost 10 bases at V and 7 bases at J; junction bases unmatched: 13. Germline CDR1 LGHDT, CDR2 YNNKEL (reference sequence). The CDR3 spans 16 residues.

This clonotype was seen a handful of times. The chain has TRBV15 and TRBJ2-3, with D perhaps matching TRBD2 (5 bases). Per the germline V gene, CDR1 is LNHNV and CDR2 is YYDKDF (reference sequence). This CDR3 region has 17 residues. Deletions cut 1 base from V and 1 base from J, with 15 bases between. CDR3 sequence: CATSRAATMRGTDTQYF. The DNA of the CDR3 is TGTGCCACCAGCAGAGCCGCCACTATGCGGGGCACAGATACGCAGTATTTT.

This clonotype came up a few times. CDR3 loop: CASTPSGGRSGANVLTF. CDR3 bases: TGTGCCAGCACCCCTAGCGGGGGCCGCTCTGGGGCCAACGTCCTGACTTTC. The genes are TRBV25-1 and TRBJ2-6; the match to TRBD2 covers 10 bases. The V segment lost 7 bases and the J segment 0 bases; nucleotides outside the gene matches: 6. The CDR3 runs 17 residues. From germline, CDR1 is MGHDK and CDR2 SYGVNS.

The V gene is TRBV18, the J gene TRBJ1-5; 7 nucleotides match TRBD1. CDR3 length: 15 amino acids. Germline loops: CDR1 KGHSH, CDR2 LQKENI. V shed 5 bases and J 4 bases; nucleotides not matched to a gene: 8. The CDR3 protein is CASSSDREVNQPQHF. In DNA form, the CDR3 reads TGTGCCAGCTCATCAGACAGGGAGGTTAATCAGCCCCAGCATTTT.

V usage is TRBV2 and J usage is TRBJ2-1; 8 bases match TRBD2. V dropped 6 bases and J dropped 0; count of bases not matched to a gene: 4. The CDR3 has 15 residues. Germline V lookup: CDR1 SNHLY, CDR2 FYNNEI. The CDR3 spells CASRDRGGSYNEQFF. CDR3 nucleotides: TGTGCCAGCAGAGACCGGGGGGGCTCCTACAATGAGCAGTTCTTC.

This clonotype was found many times. The chain employs TRBV7-9 and TRBJ2-7; 7 bases map to TRBD2. This CDR3 region has 15 residues. Looked up from germline, CDR1 is SEHNR and CDR2 is FQNEAQ (reference sequence). J gave up 0 bases and V 5 bases, and 7 bases lay outside the gene matches. The CDR3 bases are TGTGCCAGCAGCACGTGGACTAGTAACTCCTACGAGCAGTACTTC. Amino acid sequence: CASSTWTSNSYEQYF.

This clonotype was counted between two and nine times. As DNA, the CDR3 is TGCGCCAGCAGTGAGGTGGGAGGGGGCCAAGAGACCCAGTACTTC. Amino acid sequence: CASSEVGGGQETQYF. This chain uses TRBV10-1 with TRBJ2-5; tentative D call: TRBD2 (7 bases). The V end was cut by 2 bases, the J end by 1 base, with 11 bases between. CDR3 length: 15 amino acids. Germline CDR1 reads WNHNN; CDR2 reads SYGVQD (reference sequence).

V and J are TRBV6-5 and TRBJ2-5, with TRBD2 identical over 10 bases. The CDR3 is 17 residues long. CDR1 and CDR2 from the germline V gene are MNHEY and SVGAGI. V lost 3 bases to trimming and J lost 4 bases; unmatched junction nucleotides: 11. As DNA, the CDR3 is TGTGCCAGCAGTTATTCTCCACCAGCGGGGGGGCGAGAGACCCAGTACTTC. Translated: CASSYSPPAGGRETQYF.

The chain combines TRBV5-4 with TRBJ2-4; D is undetermined. The CDR3 contains 13 residues. Germline loops: CDR1 SGHNT, CDR2 YYREEE (reference sequence). Trimming cost V 5 bases and J 7 bases, with 13 bases left between them. The CDR3 nucleotides read TGTGCCAGCAGTTACGACCCCCGGAACATTCAGTACTTC. This codes for CASSYDPRNIQYF.

This clonotype showed up just a few times. CDR3 sequence (DNA): TGTGCCAGCGGCCGGGACAACCCCTACAATGAGCAGTTCTTC. This translates into CASGRDNPYNEQFF. This chain links TRBV12-3 or TRBV12-4 with TRBJ2-1; a possible D gene is TRBD1 (6 bases). V was clipped by 8 bases and J by 2 bases, with 13 bases between them. The CDR3 extends over 14 amino acids.

Only a few counts were recorded for this clonotype. J is TRBJ1-5 and V is TRBV6-2 or TRBV6-3; a possible D gene is TRBD1 (5 bases). Germline lookup yields CDR1 MNHEY and CDR2 SVGEGT. This CDR3 has 16 residues. V lost 3 bases and J lost 0, with 12 bases in between. In DNA form, the CDR3 reads TGTGCCAGCAGTTATTTGGACAACTATAGCAATCAGCCCCAGCATTTT. Its protein is CASSYLDNYSNQPQHF.

In this sample, this clonotype turned up many times. This chain joins TRBV12-3 or TRBV12-4 and TRBJ2-2; 9 positions match TRBD1. Unmatched junction bases numbered 6, after V lost 6 bases and J lost 4 bases. The CDR3 is 15 residues long. The CDR3 sequence: CASREQGAGTGELFF. CDR3 in DNA: TGTGCCAGCAGGGAACAGGGGGCGGGCACCGGGGAGCTGTTTTTT.

This clonotype was counted a few times. The J gene is TRBJ2-5, the V gene TRBV9; 12 nucleotides match TRBD2. The germline CDR1 and CDR2 sequences are SGDLS and YYNGEE. The CDR3 consists of 17 residues. The trim removed 3 bases at V and 4 bases at J, leaving 10 bases unmatched. CDR3 DNA sequence: TGTGCCAGCAGCGCTACTGCTAGCGGGGGGGCGGGAGAGACCCAGTACTTC. As protein: CASSATASGGAGETQYF.

At least ten counts were recorded for this clonotype. The chain has TRBV2 and TRBJ2-3; 10 bases are a match to TRBD2. J was trimmed by 1 base and V by 5 bases; bases with no gene match: 3. This CDR3 is 15 amino acids long. CDR1 and CDR2 from the germline V gene are SNHLY and FYNNEI. Here the CDR3 reads CASSRGTSGTDTQYF. The DNA of the CDR3 is TGTGCCAGCAGTAGGGGGACTAGCGGCACAGATACGCAGTATTTT.

This clonotype turned up a few times. This chain uses TRBV7-2 with TRBJ2-1; possible D gene TRBD1, 6 bases. Germline V lookup: CDR1 SGHTA, CDR2 FQGNSA. The CDR3 contains 15 residues. Deletions cut 3 bases from V and 5 bases from J, with 14 bases between. The CDR3 nucleotides read TGTGCCAGCAGCTTCCTCGGGACAATCAACAATGAGCAGTTCTTC. The encoded protein is CASSFLGTINNEQFF.

The chain couples TRBV6-1 to TRBJ2-5, with 10 bases matching TRBD2. This CDR3 is built from 16 residues. Germline V CDR1 and CDR2: MNHNS, SASEGT. V lost 6 bases, J lost 1 base, and 8 bases stayed unmatched. This CDR3 reads CASSRASGGPQETQYF. The CDR3 DNA reads as TGTGCCAGCAGCCGGGCTAGCGGGGGACCCCAAGAGACCCAGTACTTC.

This clonotype has just a few counts. This chain links TRBV30 with TRBJ2-3, with 10 nucleotides matching TRBD1. The J segment lost 3 bases and the V segment lost 5 bases, leaving 8 bases of the junction unmatched. The CDR3 extends over 15 amino acids. Per germline, CDR1 GTSNPN and CDR2 SVGIG (reference sequence). As DNA, the CDR3 is TGTGCCTGGGGAAACCGGGACAGGGGAACAGATACGCAGTATTTT. Translated: CAWGNRDRGTDTQYF.

This clonotype was picked up a small number of times. The chain combines TRBV4-1 with TRBJ2-1; D gene ambiguous. V shed 4 bases and J shed 1 base, with 14 bases lying between them. Looked up from germline, CDR1 is MGHRA and CDR2 is YSYEKL. The CDR3 length is 16 residues. As DNA, the CDR3 is TGCGCCAGCAGCCGCTACTCAACGGATTCCTACAATGAGCAGTTCTTC. Residues: CASSRYSTDSYNEQFF.

This clonotype appeared a few times. The chain is built from TRBV20-1 and TRBJ2-7, with TRBD2 identical over 12 bases. This CDR3 is built from 15 residues. V shed 4 bases, J shed 2 bases, and the junction held 6 bases outside the gene matches. CDR1 DFQATT and CDR2 SNEGSKA come from the germline V gene (reference sequence). CDR3 bases: TGCAGTGCTATCGGGCGACTAGCGGGGGCCTACGAGCAGTACTTC. Residues: CSAIGRLAGAYEQYF.

This clonotype occurred a few times. The chain uses TRBV6-2 or TRBV6-3 and TRBJ2-1; 9 nucleotides align to TRBD2. Germline CDR1 and CDR2: MNHEY and SVGEGT. The CDR3 contains 17 residues. Trimming took 7 bases from V and 5 from J; bases not matched to a gene: 15. CDR3 coding DNA: TGTGCCAGCACCCTCCGACTAGCGGCGGGGGTGAACAATGAGCAGTTCTTC. Its protein product is CASTLRLAAGVNNEQFF.

This clonotype came up a few times. This chain links TRBV5-1 with TRBJ2-3, with 7 nucleotides matching TRBD2. J lost 4 bases, V lost 3 bases, and 14 bases had no gene match. The CDR3 contains 17 residues. Per germline, CDR1 SGHRS and CDR2 YFSETQ. DNA for the CDR3: TGCGCCAGCAGCTCGAAGGACTCCAGGCGGGGGTCAGATACGCAGTATTTT. Translated, it gives CASSSKDSRRGSDTQYF.

This clonotype was seen more than once but under ten times. V and J are TRBV2 and TRBJ2-5, with 10 positions matching TRBD2. Per the germline V gene, CDR1 is SNHLY and CDR2 is FYNNEI. V dropped 4 bases and J dropped 4; count of bases not matched to a gene: 3. The CDR3 consists of 14 residues. CDR3 bases: TGTGCCAGCAGTGGATGGACTAGCGGAGAGACCCAGTACTTC. This codes for CASSGWTSGETQYF.

V gene TRBV5-1 combines with J gene TRBJ2-1; perhaps TRBD2 as D (5 bases). The CDR3 spans 15 residues. CDR1 and CDR2 from the germline V gene are SGHRS and YFSETQ. Trimming took off 2 bases at V and 7 bases at J, with 16 bases between the two ends. As DNA, the CDR3 is TGCGCCAGCAGCTTTTCGGGGAGAGATTGGAATGAGCAGTTCTTC. Encoded protein: CASSFSGRDWNEQFF.

This clonotype was seen more than once but under ten times. J is TRBJ2-7 and V is TRBV5-1, with D hard to call. The germline CDR1 and CDR2 sequences are SGHRS and YFSETQ. The ends were cut back, 4 bases at V and 3 bases at J, with 14 bases in the middle. The CDR3 runs to 14 residues. The CDR3 region is CASSETGPNYEQYF. In DNA form, the CDR3 reads TGCGCCAGCAGCGAAACCGGGCCCAACTACGAGCAGTACTTC. The variable domain in full, with the rest retrieved from reference TRBV5-1 and TRBJ2-7, is KAGVTQTPRYLIKTRGQQVTLSCSPISGHRSVSWYQQTPGQGLQFLFEYFSETQRNKGNFPGRFSGRQFSNSRSEMNVSTLELGDSALYLCASSETGPNYEQYFGPGTRLTVT.

The chain couples TRBV5-4 to TRBJ2-3, with a tentative D call TRBD2 (5 bases). V lost 5 bases to trimming and J lost 4 bases, with 14 bases between them. This CDR3 has 14 amino acids. CDR1 is SGHNT and CDR2 is YYREEE in the germline V gene (reference sequence). In DNA form, the CDR3 reads TGTGCCAGCAGGGATGTGGCGGGCGCAGATACGCAGTATTTT. It is translated as CASRDVAGADTQYF.